A selection of T cell receptor beta chains follows, all from one sample in a study of neurological immune-mediated disorders. TCRdb redid the calling of the 5' RACE reads with MiXCR, one entry per CDR3 protein. The sample lists 60,000 to 75,000 distinct CDR3 sequences, roughly 10% occurring once. Material for sequencing was PBMCs. The receptor set was obtained from a man aged 25-45 years in good health. Both conserved end residues are part of each CDR3. The D gene is left open where the match is weak. Clone size appears in some rows only: once, few, many, or a class for an expanded clone.

d_call: .; j_call: TRBJ2-2; clone_size: many; v_call: TRBV6-5; cdr3_nt: TGTGCCAGCAGTGGGGGGATTTCGGGCGGGGAGCTGTTTTTT; cdr3_aa: CASSGGISGGELFF
d_call: .; j_call: TRBJ2-6; clone_size: many; v_call: TRBV5-6; cdr3_nt: TGTGCCAGCAGCGTTCCCGTTTCGGCAGGGGCCAACGTCCTGACTTTC; cdr3_aa: CASSVPVSAGANVLTF
d_call: .; j_call: TRBJ2-1; clone_size: many; v_call: TRBV28; cdr3_nt: TGTGCCAGCAGTTTAGAGGTTAGCTCCTACAATGAGCAGTTCTTC; cdr3_aa: CASSLEVSSYNEQFF
d_call: .; j_call: TRBJ2-5; clone_size: many; v_call: TRBV7-6; cdr3_nt: TGTGCCAGCAGCTTAGCCTGGCAACCACAAGAGACCCAGTACTTC; cdr3_aa: CASSLAWQPQETQYF
d_call: .; j_call: TRBJ2-1; clone_size: many; v_call: TRBV28; cdr3_nt: TGTGCCAGCACCCTCCGGAACAATGAGCAGTTCTTC; cdr3_aa: CASTLRNNEQFF
d_call: TRBD1; j_call: TRBJ2-1; clone_size: many; v_call: TRBV12-5; cdr3_nt: TGTGCTAGTGGTCGGGACAGGATCAATGAGCAGTTCTTC; cdr3_aa: CASGRDRINEQFF
d_call: .; j_call: TRBJ2-5; clone_size: .; v_call: TRBV9; cdr3_nt: TGTGCCAGCAGCGTAAGGGCAGGGAACCAAGAGACCCAGTACTTC; cdr3_aa: CASSVRAGNQETQYF
d_call: TRBD2; j_call: TRBJ2-3; clone_size: many; v_call: TRBV20-1; cdr3_nt: TGCAGTGCTAGCGTTAGCGGGACCGATACGCAGTATTTT; cdr3_aa: CSASVSGTDTQYF
d_call: .; j_call: TRBJ2-7; clone_size: many; v_call: TRBV14; cdr3_nt: TGTGCCAGCAGCCAGAAGGGGCCGGCCTACGAGCAGTACTTC; cdr3_aa: CASSQKGPAYEQYF
d_call: .; j_call: TRBJ2-2; clone_size: many; v_call: TRBV6-5; cdr3_nt: TGTGCCAGCAGTCGGGAGTTGGGCGCCGGGGAGCTGTTTTTT; cdr3_aa: CASSRELGAGELFF
d_call: TRBD2; j_call: TRBJ2-1; clone_size: few; v_call: TRBV7-3; cdr3_nt: TGTGCCAGCAGCTTAACGGGACTAGCGGGGGACAATGAGCAGTTCTTC; cdr3_aa: CASSLTGLAGDNEQFF
d_call: .; j_call: TRBJ1-6; clone_size: many; v_call: TRBV9; cdr3_nt: TGTGCCAGCAGCGTAATCCCCGGAGAGCTCATTTGTTCACCCCTCCACTTT; cdr3_aa: CASSVIPGELICSPLHF
d_call: .; j_call: TRBJ2-5; clone_size: many; v_call: TRBV7-8; cdr3_nt: TGTGCCAGCAGCTCAGAACCGGGACTCATGACCGAGACCCAGTACTTC; cdr3_aa: CASSSEPGLMTETQYF
d_call: .; j_call: TRBJ1-1; clone_size: few; v_call: TRBV14; cdr3_nt: TGTGCCAGCAGCCCTGGGCCGACCTTGGGTGCTTTCTTT; cdr3_aa: CASSPGPTLGAFF
d_call: .; j_call: TRBJ2-4; clone_size: few; v_call: TRBV10-1; cdr3_nt: TGCGCCAGCAGTGTGGACGGAACCAAAAACATTCAGTACTTC; cdr3_aa: CASSVDGTKNIQYF
d_call: TRBD2; j_call: TRBJ2-2; clone_size: many; v_call: TRBV5-1; cdr3_nt: TGCGCCAGCACCCCTTGGGGGGGTGACACCGGGGAGCTGTTTTTT; cdr3_aa: CASTPWGGDTGELFF
d_call: TRBD2; j_call: TRBJ2-1; clone_size: many; v_call: TRBV5-5; cdr3_nt: TGTGCCAGCAGCCCCTCTACCTTTAGCGGGAGAACCTACAATGAGCAGTTCTTC; cdr3_aa: CASSPSTFSGRTYNEQFF
d_call: .; j_call: TRBJ2-7; clone_size: many; v_call: TRBV20-1; cdr3_nt: TGCAGTGCTAGAGTGGGGGCGGGAGCCTCCTACGAGCAGTACTTC; cdr3_aa: CSARVGAGASYEQYF
d_call: .; j_call: TRBJ2-7; clone_size: many; v_call: TRBV2; cdr3_nt: TGTGCCAGCAGTTACGACAAACAGCAGTACTTC; cdr3_aa: CASSYDKQQYF
d_call: .; j_call: TRBJ2-3; clone_size: .; v_call: TRBV7-2; cdr3_nt: TGTGCCAGCAGCTTAATCGCCTCTCGATACACAGATACGCAGTATTTT; cdr3_aa: CASSLIASRYTDTQYF